The entry below describes one T cell receptor beta chain. The sample originates from a study of blood T cell repertoires in COVID-19. Study at large: Whether acute or convalescent, the COVID-19 samples came from the United States, Italy and Spain.

Trimming took 1 base from V and 2 from J; bases not matched to a gene: 5. The CDR3 loop spans 17 amino acids. Germline values: CDR1 SEHNR, CDR2 FQNEAQ (reference sequence). Method: immunoSEQ multiplex PCR; TCRdb's copy keeps in-frame clones and lacks some. The sample contains some 130,000 clones, around 90% of which appear only once. The genes are TRBV7-9 and TRBJ2-7; 13 nucleotides align to TRBD2. The sequence was obtained from a man aged 50 to 60 with active COVID-19. Input material: peripheral blood. This CDR3 is CASSLDGLAGETYEQYF. CDR3 nucleotide sequence: TGTGCCAGCAGCTTAGATGGACTAGCGGGGGAAACCTACGAGCAGTACTTC.